Below, 29 T cell receptor beta chains from the same sample are listed, as sequenced in a study of shared T cell receptors in the human thymus. Using immunoSEQ multiplex PCR, the repertoire was profiled, and TCRdb retains in-frame clones only, with some absent. The profile shows approximately 580,000 clones, 70% to 80% of them singletons. This same sample was also taken into another study, of human thymus T cells.

The material sequenced was thymocytes. These receptors all come from a boy younger than two with a congenital heart defect.

This clone was observed once. The V and J genes are TRBV4-2 and TRBJ2-6; TRBD1 might be the D (6 bases). In germline, CDR1 is LGHNA, CDR2 YNFKEQ. Trimming removed 0 bases at V and 0 bases at J, with 18 bases between. The CDR3 totals 20 residues. CDR3 in amino acids: CASSQDRTAVKISGANVLTF. The CDR3 coding sequence is TGTGCCAGCAGCCAAGATCGGACAGCCGTAAAAATCTCTGGGGCCAACGTCCTGACTTTC.

This clone was seen a single time. The rearrangement joins TRBV5-6 to TRBJ1-3; unclear D gene. Germline CDR1 SGHDT, CDR2 YYEEEE. CDR3 length equals 17 residues. Deletions cut 4 bases from V and 2 bases from J, with 19 bases between. The chain's CDR3 is CASSPDGGRSPGNTIYF. The DNA for the CDR3 is TGTGCCAGCAGCCCCGACGGAGGAAGGTCACCTGGAAACACCATATATTTT.

The chain is built from TRBV7-9 and TRBJ1-1, with 8 bases matching TRBD1. CDR3 length: 14 residues. Germline V gene data show CDR1 as SEHNR and CDR2 as FQNEAQ (reference sequence). V was clipped by 7 bases and J by 3 bases; unmatched bases: 7. CDR3 amino acids: CASTRTGRDTEAFF. CDR3 in DNA: TGTGCCAGCACCCGGACAGGGCGGGACACTGAAGCTTTCTTT. Using reference TRBV7-9 and TRBJ1-1 for the parts outside the CDR3, the full variable domain is DTGVSQNPRHKITKRGQNVTFRCDPISEHNRLYWYRQTLGQGPEFLTYFQNEAQLEKSRLLSDRFSAERPKGSFSTLEIQRTEQGDSAMYLCASTRTGRDTEAFFGQGTRLTVV.

V and J are TRBV20-1 and TRBJ2-7; D may be TRBD1 (6 bases). The CDR3 loop spans 11 amino acids. Between the trimmed V and J ends, which lost 6 bases and 5 bases, there was a span of 11 bases. Germline V gene lookup returns CDR1 DFQATT and CDR2 SNEGSKA (reference sequence). CDR3 nucleotide sequence: TGCAGTGCCAGTACAGGGAACGAGCAGTACTTC. This encodes CSASTGNEQYF.

The chain uses TRBV29-1 and TRBJ2-7; maybe TRBD2 (5 bases). CDR3 length: 12 amino acids. Trimming cost V 5 bases and J 7 bases, with 15 bases left between them. Germline lookup yields CDR1 SQVTM and CDR2 ANQGSEA. The chain's CDR3 is CSVSGGGLEQYF. The CDR3 nucleotides read TGCAGCGTTTCAGGCGGAGGCCTGGAGCAGTACTTC.

The V gene is TRBV6-5, the J gene TRBJ2-4, with D perhaps matching TRBD2 (6 bases). V gave up 8 bases and J gave up 0 bases, with 11 bases separating them. CDR3 size: 14 residues. Per the germline V gene, CDR1 is MNHEY and CDR2 is SVGAGI. CDR3 loop: CASSEGSAKNIQYF. CDR3 nucleotides: TGTGCCAGCTCGGAGGGCTCAGCCAAAAACATTCAGTACTTC.

This clone has a handful of counts. Here the CDR3 reads CASSISGRARETQYF. For the CDR3, the DNA is TGTGCCAGCAGCATTAGCGGGAGGGCCAGAGAGACCCAGTACTTC. This chain joins TRBV7-2 and TRBJ2-5; TRBD2 aligns across 11 bases. The germline gives CDR1 SGHTA, CDR2 FQGNSA. This CDR3 has 15 amino acids. After removal of 5 bases from V and 4 bases from J, the junction contained 6 bases not matched to a gene.

The genes are TRBV2 and TRBJ2-1, with 9 bases lining up with TRBD2. Looked up from germline, CDR1 is SNHLY and CDR2 is FYNNEI. J was trimmed by 6 bases and V by 1 base; bases with no gene match: 4. The CDR3 is 15 amino acids. The CDR3 loop reads CASSEGSGSINEQFF. CDR3 coding DNA: TGTGCCAGCAGTGAAGGTAGCGGGAGTATCAATGAGCAGTTCTTC.

The chain employs TRBV7-6 and TRBJ2-5; D is possibly TRBD1 (6 bases). The CDR3 extends over 14 amino acids. Per germline, CDR1 SGHVS and CDR2 FNYEAQ. CDR3: CPTWGPLGEETQYF. CDR3 nucleotides: TGTCCCACCTGGGGGCCCCTCGGGGAAGAGACCCAGTACTTC.

The chain links TRBV30 to TRBJ2-5, with TRBD2 as a possible D gene (6 bases). The germline V and J ends were trimmed by 5 bases and 7 bases, with 14 bases remaining between them. Germline assignment: CDR1 GTSNPN and CDR2 SVGIG (reference sequence). The CDR3 totals 12 residues. The DNA of the CDR3 is TGTGCCTGGCTAGCGATGAAGGGGACCCAGTACTTC. Amino acid sequence: CAWLAMKGTQYF.

The CDR3 here is CASTIYNEQFF. The CDR3 nucleotides read TGTGCCAGCACTATCTACAATGAGCAGTTCTTC. The V gene is TRBV25-1, the J gene TRBJ2-1; no clear D. The length of the CDR3 is 11 residues. Germline V CDR1 and CDR2: MGHDK, SYGVNS. Trimming pared 7 bases from V and 3 bases from J, leaving 4 bases between.

The chain joins TRBV10-3 to TRBJ2-1; 8 bases are a match to TRBD1. There are 19 residues in the CDR3. Losses at the gene ends were 5 bases for V and 0 bases for J; bases not matched to a gene: 15. Germline CDR1 ENHRY, CDR2 SYGVKD. The CDR3 bases are TGTGCCATCAGTCGTCCCGGGACAGGTCGCTGGGGCTCCTACAATGAGCAGTTCTTC. This codes for CAISRPGTGRWGSYNEQFF.

This chain uses TRBV10-3 with TRBJ2-5; 7 nucleotides agree with TRBD2. The CDR3 loop spans 17 amino acids. CDR1 and CDR2 from the germline V gene are ENHRY and SYGVKD. The V gene end was trimmed by 0 bases and the J gene end by 0 bases; junction bases not matched to a gene: 7. The DNA of the CDR3 is TGTGCCATCAGTGAGTCGATGGCTAGCGGCCACCAAGAGACCCAGTACTTC. Translating it yields CAISESMASGHQETQYF.

This chain connects TRBV7-4 to TRBJ1-1; weak D call: TRBD1 (5 bases). V shed 1 base and J shed 0 bases, with 9 bases lying between them. This CDR3 region has 15 residues. Germline loops: CDR1 SGHVT, CDR2 SQSDAQ. The DNA for the CDR3 is TGTGCCAGCAGCTTAGACAGGACCCTGAACACTGAAGCTTTCTTT. Translation gives CASSLDRTLNTEAFF.

V is TRBV27 and J is TRBJ1-2; D remains unclear. V shed 5 bases and J shed 4 bases, with 14 bases lying between them. Germline V lookup: CDR1 MNHEY, CDR2 SMNVEV (reference sequence). The CDR3 consists of 14 residues. CDR3 DNA: TGTGCCAGCAGTGACCCGGCCGGAGGCTATGGCTACACCTTC. It specifies CASSDPAGGYGYTF.

The V and J genes are TRBV5-1 and TRBJ2-7; 8 bases are shared with TRBD1. Per the germline V gene, CDR1 is SGHRS and CDR2 is YFSETQ. The trim removed 3 bases at V and 2 bases at J, leaving 7 bases unmatched. The CDR3 sequence is 15 residues long. This CDR3 is CASSSTGVPAYEQYF. In nucleotides, the CDR3 is TGCGCCAGCAGCTCGACAGGGGTTCCGGCCTACGAGCAGTACTTC.

Comments on this clone: The junction differs from germline at one of its ends, possibly a read error. The chain uses TRBV13 and TRBJ1-1; 8 positions agree with TRBD1. CDR1 and CDR2 from the germline V gene are PRHDT and FYEKMQ (reference sequence). This CDR3 is built from 16 residues. The CDR3 nucleotides are TGTGCCAGCAGCCTCCTCAGGGGGCCCATGAACACTGAAGTTTTCTTT. Translation: CASSLLRGPMNTEVFF.

J is TRBJ1-5 and V is TRBV4-3; possibly TRBD1 for D (5 bases). Germline lookup yields CDR1 LGHNA and CDR2 YSLEER. CDR3 size: 19 residues. With 0 bases removed from V and 1 base from J, the gap between germline ends came to 19 bases. The CDR3 loop is CASSQESVRGGGSNQPQHF. CDR3 in DNA: TGCGCCAGCAGCCAAGAAAGTGTGAGGGGTGGGGGGAGCAATCAGCCCCAGCATTTT.

The V and J genes are TRBV27 and TRBJ2-7, with 11 bases identical to TRBD1. CDR1 is MNHEY, CDR2 SMNVEV, per germline (reference sequence). V lost 5 bases to trimming and J lost 3 bases; unmatched junction nucleotides: 21. The CDR3 extends over 20 amino acids. The CDR3 DNA sequence: TGTGCCAGCAGTGACGCCCAACCGATTTGGGACAGGGGGTCTGTCTACGAGCAGTACTTC. This translates into CASSDAQPIWDRGSVYEQYF.

The chain is built from TRBV2 and TRBJ2-2; D unclear. Germline CDR1 reads SNHLY; CDR2 reads FYNNEI. Trimming shortened V by 6 bases and J by 4 bases, and 9 bases separated the two germline ends. The CDR3 covers 13 residues. DNA for the CDR3: TGTGCCAGCAGGTACCCAGTCACCGGGGAGCTGTTTTTT. Encoded protein: CASRYPVTGELFF.

V and J are TRBV19 and TRBJ2-2; 7 nucleotides agree with TRBD2. The CDR3 sequence is 13 residues long. Germline values: CDR1 LNHDA, CDR2 SQIVND (reference sequence). The J segment lost 3 bases and the V segment lost 8 bases, leaving 3 bases of the junction unmatched. The CDR3: CASGREDTGELFF. CDR3 coding DNA: TGTGCCAGTGGCCGGGAGGACACCGGGGAGCTGTTTTTT.

The V gene is TRBV6-1, the J gene TRBJ2-7, with a tentative D call TRBD2 (6 bases). Germline assignment: CDR1 MNHNS and CDR2 SASEGT. The V and J ends lost 9 bases and 0 bases respectively, with 15 bases between them. The CDR3 consists of 14 residues. CDR3 amino acids: CASIPGALSYEQYF. Written as DNA, the CDR3 is TGTGCCAGTATACCGGGAGCTCTCTCCTACGAGCAGTACTTC.

The gene calls are TRBV19 and TRBJ2-7; TRBD1 aligns across 7 bases. The CDR3 has 14 amino acids. Per the germline V gene, CDR1 is LNHDA and CDR2 is SQIVND (reference sequence). J was trimmed by 2 bases and V by 5 bases; bases with no gene match: 6. The DNA for the CDR3 is TGTGCCAGTAGTCTCGGGACAGTCCCCTACGAGCAGTACTTC. Its translation is CASSLGTVPYEQYF.

The chain carries TRBV6-5 and TRBJ1-3; a possible D gene is TRBD1 (6 bases). CDR3 length: 16 amino acids. Trimming cost V 4 bases and J 0 bases, with 13 bases left between them. Per the germline V gene, CDR1 is MNHEY and CDR2 is SVGAGI. This chain's CDR3 is CASSSQGRGSGNTIYF. The DNA for the CDR3 is TGTGCCAGCAGTTCCCAGGGGAGAGGCTCTGGAAACACCATATATTTT.

The rearrangement uses TRBV5-1 and TRBJ2-5; TRBD2 is a possible D gene (5 bases). V was shortened by 0 bases and J by 1 base, with 7 bases between the two germline ends. CDR1 is SGHRS and CDR2 is YFSETQ in the germline V gene. This CDR3 region has 14 residues. Here the CDR3 reads CASSLGELQETQYF. DNA for the CDR3: TGCGCCAGCAGCTTGGGGGAGCTCCAAGAGACCCAGTACTTC.

J is TRBJ2-1 and V is TRBV15, with 16 positions matching TRBD2. The germline V gene encodes CDR1 LNHNV and CDR2 YYDKDF (reference sequence). V shed 0 bases and J 6 bases; nucleotides not matched to a gene: 8. The CDR3 has 19 amino acids. In nucleotides, the CDR3 is TGTGCCACCAGCAGAGATACCGGGACTAGCGGGAGGGCCGCCAATGAGCAGTTCTTC. Translated: CATSRDTGTSGRAANEQFF. The variable domain in full, completed from reference TRBV15 and TRBJ2-1, reads DAMVIQNPRYQVTQFGKPVTLSCSQTLNHNVMYWYQQKSSQAPKLLFHYYDKDFNNEADTPDNFQSRRPNTSFCFLDIRSPGLGDTAMYLCATSRDTGTSGRAANEQFFGPGTRLTVL.

This clone was observed a handful of times. This chain connects TRBV28 to TRBJ2-7; D call uncertain. Germline V gene data show CDR1 as MDHEN and CDR2 as SYDVKM. V was shortened by 5 bases and J by 3 bases, with 17 bases between the two germline ends. The CDR3 runs to 15 residues. CDR3 bases: TGTGCCAGCAGTCGCCCAAGAGGAAAGAGCTACGAGCAGTACTTC. As protein: CASSRPRGKSYEQYF.

The chain links TRBV9 to TRBJ1-1; a possible D gene is TRBD1 (6 bases). CDR1 is SGDLS, CDR2 YYNGEE, per germline. Between the trimmed V and J ends, which lost 0 bases and 5 bases, there was a span of 14 bases. This CDR3 comprises 15 residues. In nucleotides, the CDR3 is TGTGCCAGCAGCGTAGACCCAGGGGAGGGGACTGAAGCTTTCTTT. The encoded protein is CASSVDPGEGTEAFF.

With respect to this clone: An end of the junction differs from the germline gene, which may be a read error. The J gene is TRBJ2-5, the V gene TRBV15, with 7 bases aligning to TRBD2. The CDR3 loop spans 17 amino acids. Germline V gives CDR1 LNHNV, CDR2 YYDKDF (reference sequence). In DNA, the CDR3 is TGTGCCACCAGCAGAGAAGGCGGGAGAGCCCTACAAGAGGCCCAGTACTTC. This codes for CATSREGGRALQEAQYF.